The 4 T cell receptor beta chains reported below all come from one sample, sequenced in a study of shared clonotypes between healthy human individuals. Assay: immunoSEQ multiplex PCR; the TCRdb copy retains only in-frame clones and omits some. The sample lists 2 million or so clones, about 95% seen once, with approximately 1.2% in the top ten. CD45RO-negative, CCR7-positively selected cells formed the naive CD8 fraction, excluding terminally differentiated effector memory CD45RA+ cells. What was sequenced was naive CD8+ T cells sorted from blood. The receptors here all came from a man younger than 30 in good health.

The chain joins TRBV21-1 to TRBJ2-7; the table's D call, TRBD2, was not checked against the DNA. TRBV21-1 is reported as a pseudogene. This CDR3 comprises 14 residues. This CDR3 reads CASSKREVIHEQYF. The CDR3, as DNA: TGTGCCAGCAGCAAAAGAGAAGTAATCCACGAGCAGTACTTC.

With respect to this clone: Additional DNA sequences in this sample encode the identical CDR3. The J gene is TRBJ2-5, the V gene TRBV7-6; TRBD1 agrees at 7 bases. The junction had 6 bases not matched to a gene; V was cut back by 0 bases and J by 5 bases. This CDR3 is 15 amino acids long. CDR1 is SGHVS and CDR2 is FNYEAQ in the germline V gene. The CDR3 DNA is TGTGCCAGCAGCTTAGCAGGGGGCCTCGGGGAGACCCAGTACTTC. The encoded protein is CASSLAGGLGETQYF.

This chain joins TRBV7-9 and TRBJ2-2, with a possible D match to TRBD2 (6 bases). The V end lost 5 bases, the J end lost 10 bases, and 11 bases lay between the germline ends. There are 12 residues in the CDR3. Germline CDR1 SEHNR, CDR2 FQNEAQ (reference sequence). CDR3 region: CASSPWGEELFF. As DNA, the CDR3 is TGTGCCAGCAGCCCTTGGGGGGAGGAGCTGTTTTTT.

This clone was seen once. This chain connects TRBV2 to TRBJ1-4; 10 nucleotides align to TRBD1. J lost 8 bases, V lost 4 bases, and 4 bases had no gene match. CDR1 and CDR2 from the germline V gene are SNHLY and FYNNEI. The CDR3 is 14 residues long. CDR3 amino acids: CASSAGTGDEKLFF. CDR3 in DNA: TGTGCCAGCAGTGCCGGGACAGGGGACGAAAAACTGTTTTTT.